This paragraph reports one T cell receptor (beta chain). Antigen: not known. The sample holds other DNA sequences that translate to the same CDR3. The data were produced by immunoSEQ multiplex PCR, yet TCRdb's version contains in-frame clones alone and is incomplete. Of just over 35,000 clones in the sample, around 80% were seen once. The data originate from a study of OX40 agonist ivuxolimab in advanced cancers. Study-level background: All patients had ivuxolimab intravenously every 2 weeks at 0.01 to 10 mg/kg.

V gave up 0 bases and J gave up 6 bases, with 8 bases separating them. Germline CDR1 LNHNV, CDR2 YYDKDF (reference sequence). This CDR3 is 13 amino acids long. Study observations and caveats: Researchers report that CD8+ T cells had, on average, more expanded clones than CD4+.

The chain links TRBV15 to TRBJ1-2; tentative D call: TRBD1 (6 bases). Sequences were derived from CD4+ or CD8+ T cells sorted from blood, sampled in a trial of the OX40 agonist ivuxolimab. This TCR came from an adult with an advanced solid tumor such as melanoma, head and neck, liver or kidney cancer. CDR3 loop: CATSREEGDGYTF. Here the CDR3 DNA reads TGTGCCACCAGCAGAGAAGAGGGGGATGGCTACACCTTC. The variable domain in full, with the rest retrieved from reference TRBV15 and TRBJ1-2, is DAMVIQNPRYQVTQFGKPVTLSCSQTLNHNVMYWYQQKSSQAPKLLFHYYDKDFNNEADTPDNFQSRRPNTSFCFLDIRSPGLGDTAMYLCATSREEGDGYTFGSGTRLTVV.